These 15 T cell receptor beta chains share one sample of origin, sequenced in a study of blood T cells in healthy people across ages. Using a J-beta primer mix together with a sample-barcoded 5' primer, a second PCR was run for roughly 6 to 12 cycles. TCRdb processed the 5' RACE reads anew with MiXCR; each CDR3 protein has one entry. Among 1.4 million to 1.5 million distinct CDR3 sequences listed, 42% were seen once. Sequenced input: blood. The receptors were gathered from a woman in her late teens or twenties in good health.

The chain combines TRBV2 with TRBJ1-2, with unresolved D. Germline assignment: CDR1 SNHLY and CDR2 FYNNEI. The V end lost 8 bases, the J end lost 0 bases, and 10 bases lay between the germline ends. This CDR3 region has 13 residues. The CDR3 nucleotides read TGTGCCAGCCTCCAGATAGCTAACTATGGCTACACCTTC. Translating it yields CASLQIANYGYTF.

This chain uses TRBV12-3 or TRBV12-4 with TRBJ1-2; D unresolved. The CDR3 is 14 amino acids. V was cut by 7 bases and J by 7 bases, with 19 bases left in between. The CDR3 loop reads CASTVRREIAGYTF. CDR3 sequence (DNA): TGTGCCAGCACCGTAAGAAGGGAAATTGCTGGCTACACCTTC.

The CDR3 DNA reads TGTGCCAGCAGTGACTCGGCTAGCGGCCCCCCCATGGGGTACAATGAGCAGTTCTTC. Amino acids: CASSDSASGPPMGYNEQFF. The chain employs TRBV6-4 and TRBJ2-1; 7 bases are a match to TRBD2. Germline loops: CDR1 MRHNA, CDR2 SNTAGT. The CDR3 loop spans 19 amino acids. J gave up 4 bases and V 0 bases, and 15 bases lay outside the gene matches.

This clonotype has just a few counts. This chain connects TRBV6-6 to TRBJ2-4; possibly TRBD2 for D (6 bases). The CDR3 consists of 16 residues. V lost 1 base to trimming and J lost 1 base, with 11 bases between them. Germline V CDR1 and CDR2: MNHNY, SVGAGI (reference sequence). For the CDR3, the DNA is TGTGCCAGCAGTTACTTTTCGGCGGGGGCCAAAAACATTCAGTACTTC. Its translation: CASSYFSAGAKNIQYF.

This rearrangement joins TRBV7-9 to TRBJ2-4, with a tentative D call TRBD2 (7 bases). The DNA end lines up better with TRBJ2-5; the J call may be wrong. Germline loops: CDR1 SEHNR, CDR2 FQNEAQ (reference sequence). The CDR3 consists of 16 residues. The DNA for the CDR3 is TGTGCCAGCAGCTCCCCTGGGGGGGCAGTCCAAGAGACCCAGTACTTC. Its translation is CASSSPGGAVQETQYF.

This clonotype was detected only a few times. The chain carries TRBV7-2 and TRBJ2-7; possibly TRBD2 for D (5 bases). The CDR3 spans 15 residues. Germline V CDR1 and CDR2: SGHTA, FQGNSA. V lost 5 bases, J lost 2 bases, and 16 bases lay in between. Here the CDR3 DNA reads TGTGCCAGCAGCCCCGACGACTACCCAACCTACGAGCAGTACTTC. Its translation is CASSPDDYPTYEQYF.

This clonotype was observed once. This chain links TRBV27 with TRBJ1-1; D gene ambiguous. The CDR3 has 14 residues. CDR1 is MNHEY, CDR2 SMNVEV, per germline (reference sequence). V was clipped by 3 bases and J by 0 bases, with 8 bases between them. The CDR3 here is CASSFRRMNTEAFF. The CDR3 bases are TGTGCCAGCAGTTTCCGGCGGATGAACACTGAAGCTTTCTTT.

This clonotype showed up just a few times. The chain uses TRBV12-3 or TRBV12-4 and TRBJ1-2; D not certain. This CDR3 region has 13 residues. Trimming cost V 3 bases and J 6 bases, with 11 bases left between them. The CDR3 nucleotides are TGTGCCAGCAGTTTCCGCGCGGGTAATGGCTACACCTTC. Protein product: CASSFRAGNGYTF.

The chain combines TRBV3-1 with TRBJ1-3; D remains ambiguous. CDR1 and CDR2 (germline): LGHDT, YNNKEL (reference sequence). Trimming removed 5 bases at V and 3 bases at J, with 17 bases between. The CDR3 covers 16 residues. The CDR3, as DNA: TGTGCCAGCAGCTCTACGGGCCTTACTATTGGAAACACCATATATTTT. It translates to CASSSTGLTIGNTIYF.

The V and J genes are TRBV7-2 and TRBJ2-3; TRBD2 aligns across 10 bases. The CDR3 is 14 residues long. CDR1 and CDR2 (germline): SGHTA, FQGNSA. J was trimmed by 14 bases and V by 5 bases; bases with no gene match: 13. CDR3 coding DNA: TGTGCCAGCAGCCCTAGCGGGAGCCAGAGATACGCGTATTTT. Its protein product is CASSPSGSQRYAYF.

V is TRBV29-1 and J is TRBJ1-2; the match to TRBD1 covers 8 bases. CDR3 length: 13 residues. The junction had 11 bases not matched to a gene; V was cut back by 7 bases and J by 7 bases. Germline lookup yields CDR1 SQVTM and CDR2 ANQGSEA. The CDR3 here is CSALSTGGGGYTF. As DNA, the CDR3 is TGCAGCGCTTTATCCACAGGGGGAGGTGGCTACACCTTC.

The chain is built from TRBV3-1 and TRBJ2-5; 9 bases are shared with TRBD1. Near its end, the DNA agrees better with TRBJ2-7, so the J call may be wrong. The CDR3 has 16 amino acids. CDR1 LGHDT and CDR2 YNNKEL come from the germline V gene (reference sequence). This CDR3 is CASSQDAPGQGYEQYF. Here the CDR3 DNA reads TGTGCCAGCAGCCAAGATGCCCCGGGACAGGGCTACGAGCAGTACTTC.

V is TRBV27 and J is TRBJ2-1, with D perhaps matching TRBD1 (6 bases). Germline V gives CDR1 MNHEY, CDR2 SMNVEV (reference sequence). V lost 6 bases to trimming and J lost 2 bases, with 20 bases between them. This CDR3 spans 17 amino acids. As DNA, the CDR3 is TGTGCCAGCAGCGTTACAGGAAGTGGGGGCGCCTACAATGAGCAGTTCTTC. It translates to CASSVTGSGGAYNEQFF.

The chain combines TRBV5-1 with TRBJ1-2; D gene unclear. Trimming pared 0 bases from V and 6 bases from J, leaving 12 bases between. The V gene's germline CDR1 is SGHRS and CDR2 YFSETQ. CDR3 size: 14 residues. Here the CDR3 reads CASSLARGLDGYTF. CDR3 sequence (DNA): TGCGCCAGCAGCTTGGCGCGCGGGCTGGATGGCTACACCTTC.

In this sample, this clonotype turned up a few times. The chain employs TRBV5-5 and TRBJ2-7; perhaps TRBD1 as D (6 bases). Germline V lookup: CDR1 SGHKS, CDR2 YYEKEE (reference sequence). Trimming stripped 2 bases from V and 0 bases from J, with 12 bases between. The CDR3 is 15 residues long. CDR3 DNA sequence: TGTGCCAGCAGCTTCTACACACAGGGCTCCTACGAGCAGTACTTC. It translates to CASSFYTQGSYEQYF.